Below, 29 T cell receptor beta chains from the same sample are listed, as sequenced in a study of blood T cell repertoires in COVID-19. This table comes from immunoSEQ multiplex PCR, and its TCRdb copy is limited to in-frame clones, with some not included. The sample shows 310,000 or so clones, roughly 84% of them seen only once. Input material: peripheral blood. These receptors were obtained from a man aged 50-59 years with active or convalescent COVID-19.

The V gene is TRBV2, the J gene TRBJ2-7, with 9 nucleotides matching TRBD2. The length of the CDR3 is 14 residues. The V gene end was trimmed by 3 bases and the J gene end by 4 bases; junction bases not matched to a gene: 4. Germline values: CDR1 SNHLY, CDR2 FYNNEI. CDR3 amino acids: CASSDPGLAYEQYF. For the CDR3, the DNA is TGTGCCAGCAGTGACCCGGGACTAGCTTACGAGCAGTACTTC.

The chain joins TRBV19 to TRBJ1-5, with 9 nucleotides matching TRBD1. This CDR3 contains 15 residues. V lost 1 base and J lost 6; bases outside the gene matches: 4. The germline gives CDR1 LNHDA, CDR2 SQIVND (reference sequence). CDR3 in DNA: TGTGCCAGTAGTATAGTGGGACAGGGTGGTCAGCCCCAGCATTTT. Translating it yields CASSIVGQGGQPQHF.

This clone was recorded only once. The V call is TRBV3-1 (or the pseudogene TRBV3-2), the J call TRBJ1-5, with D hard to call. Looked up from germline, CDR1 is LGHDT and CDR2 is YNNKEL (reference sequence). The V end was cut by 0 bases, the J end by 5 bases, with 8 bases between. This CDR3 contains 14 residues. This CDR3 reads CASSQDIGYQPQHF. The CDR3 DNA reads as TGTGCCAGCAGCCAAGATATCGGTTATCAGCCCCAGCATTTT.

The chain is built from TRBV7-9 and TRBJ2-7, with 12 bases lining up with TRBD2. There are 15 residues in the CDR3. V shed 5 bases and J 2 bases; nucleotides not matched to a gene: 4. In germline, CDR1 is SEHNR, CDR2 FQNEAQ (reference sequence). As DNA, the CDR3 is TGTGCCAGCAGCCCCCGACTAGCGGGGGCCTACGAGCAGTACTTC. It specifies CASSPRLAGAYEQYF.

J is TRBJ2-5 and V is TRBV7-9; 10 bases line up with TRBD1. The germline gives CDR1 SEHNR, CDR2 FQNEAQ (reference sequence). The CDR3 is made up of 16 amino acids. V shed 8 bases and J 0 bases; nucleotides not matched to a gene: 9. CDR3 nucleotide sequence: TGTGCCAGCTTAAAGAGAGGGACAGGGGACCAAGAGACCCAGTACTTC. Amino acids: CASLKRGTGDQETQYF.

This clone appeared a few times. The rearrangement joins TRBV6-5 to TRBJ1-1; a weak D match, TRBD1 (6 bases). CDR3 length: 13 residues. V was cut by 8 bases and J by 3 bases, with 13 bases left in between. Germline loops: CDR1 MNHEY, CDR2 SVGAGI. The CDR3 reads CASPRQGYTEAFF. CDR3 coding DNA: TGTGCCAGCCCTAGGCAGGGGTACACTGAAGCTTTCTTT.

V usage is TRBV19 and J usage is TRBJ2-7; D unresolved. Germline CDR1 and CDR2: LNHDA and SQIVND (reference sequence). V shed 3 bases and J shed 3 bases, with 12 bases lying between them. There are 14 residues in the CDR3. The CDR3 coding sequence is TGTGCCAGTAGTATCCGCGGTGTCAACTACGAGCAGTACTTC. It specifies CASSIRGVNYEQYF. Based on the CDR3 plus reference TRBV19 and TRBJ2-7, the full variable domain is DGGITQSPKYLFRKEGQNVTLSCEQNLNHDAMYWYRQDPGQGLRLIYYSQIVNDFQKGDIAEGYSVSREKKESFPLTVTSAQKNPTAFYLCASSIRGVNYEQYFGPGTRLTVT.

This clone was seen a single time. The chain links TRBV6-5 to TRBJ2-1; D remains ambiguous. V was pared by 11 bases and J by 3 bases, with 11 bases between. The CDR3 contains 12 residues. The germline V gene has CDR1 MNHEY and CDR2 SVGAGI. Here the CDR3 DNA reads TGTGCCGGAGCCCGAGACTACAATGAGCAGTTCTTC. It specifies CAGARDYNEQFF.

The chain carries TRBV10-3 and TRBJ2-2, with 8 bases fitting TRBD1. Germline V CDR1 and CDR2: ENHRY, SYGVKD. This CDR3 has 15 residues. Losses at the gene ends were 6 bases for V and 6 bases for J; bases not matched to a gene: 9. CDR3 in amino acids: CAISGTGDRAGELFF. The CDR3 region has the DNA TGTGCCATCAGCGGGACAGGTGATAGGGCCGGGGAGCTGTTTTTT.

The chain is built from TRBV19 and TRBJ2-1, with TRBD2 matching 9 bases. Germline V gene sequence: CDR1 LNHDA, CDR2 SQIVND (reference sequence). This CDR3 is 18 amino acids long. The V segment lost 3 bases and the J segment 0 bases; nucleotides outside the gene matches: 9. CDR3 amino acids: CASSIRGLALSSYNEQFF. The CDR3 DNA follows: TGTGCCAGTAGTATCAGGGGACTAGCTTTAAGCTCCTACAATGAGCAGTTCTTC.

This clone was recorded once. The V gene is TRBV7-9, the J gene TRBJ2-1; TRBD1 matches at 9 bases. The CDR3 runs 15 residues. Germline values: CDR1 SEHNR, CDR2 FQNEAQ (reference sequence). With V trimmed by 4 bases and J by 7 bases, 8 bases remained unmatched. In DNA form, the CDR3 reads TGTGCCAGCAGCTCAGGACAGGGGATTATGAATGAGCAGTTCTTC. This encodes CASSSGQGIMNEQFF.

This CDR3 is CASSIGGGGYNEQFF. CDR3 DNA: TGTGCCAGTAGTATCGGCGGGGGGGGATACAATGAGCAGTTCTTC. The rearrangement uses TRBV19 and TRBJ2-1; 9 nucleotides align to TRBD2. Germline loops: CDR1 LNHDA, CDR2 SQIVND (reference sequence). This CDR3 spans 15 amino acids. V dropped 3 bases and J dropped 4; count of bases not matched to a gene: 4.

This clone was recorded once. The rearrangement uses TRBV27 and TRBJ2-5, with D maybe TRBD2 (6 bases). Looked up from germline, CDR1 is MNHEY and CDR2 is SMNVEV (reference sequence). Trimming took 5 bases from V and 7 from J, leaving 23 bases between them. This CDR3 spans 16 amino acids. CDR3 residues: CASSPRVTQEGGTQYF. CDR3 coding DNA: TGTGCCAGCAGTCCGCGGGTCACCCAGGAGGGTGGGACCCAGTACTTC.

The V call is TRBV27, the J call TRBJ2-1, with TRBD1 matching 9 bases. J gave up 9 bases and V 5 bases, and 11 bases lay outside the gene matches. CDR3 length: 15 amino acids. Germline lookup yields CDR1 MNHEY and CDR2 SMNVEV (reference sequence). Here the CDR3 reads CASSATGGGFPEQFF. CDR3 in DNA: TGTGCCAGCAGTGCAACAGGGGGCGGATTTCCTGAGCAGTTCTTC.

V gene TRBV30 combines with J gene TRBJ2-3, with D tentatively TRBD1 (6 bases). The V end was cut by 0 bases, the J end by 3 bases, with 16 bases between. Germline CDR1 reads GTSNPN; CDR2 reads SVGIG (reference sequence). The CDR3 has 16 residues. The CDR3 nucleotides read TGTGCCTGGAGTGTAGGGTTTACAGGGCTAACAGATACGCAGTATTTT. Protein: CAWSVGFTGLTDTQYF.

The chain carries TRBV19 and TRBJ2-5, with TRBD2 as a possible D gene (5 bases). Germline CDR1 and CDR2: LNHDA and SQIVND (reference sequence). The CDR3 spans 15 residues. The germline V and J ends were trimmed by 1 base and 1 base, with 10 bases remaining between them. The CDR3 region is CASSIGTAFQETQYF. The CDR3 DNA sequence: TGTGCCAGTAGTATAGGGACTGCATTCCAAGAGACCCAGTACTTC. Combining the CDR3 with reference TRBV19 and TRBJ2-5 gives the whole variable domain DGGITQSPKYLFRKEGQNVTLSCEQNLNHDAMYWYRQDPGQGLRLIYYSQIVNDFQKGDIAEGYSVSREKKESFPLTVTSAQKNPTAFYLCASSIGTAFQETQYFGPGTRLLVL.

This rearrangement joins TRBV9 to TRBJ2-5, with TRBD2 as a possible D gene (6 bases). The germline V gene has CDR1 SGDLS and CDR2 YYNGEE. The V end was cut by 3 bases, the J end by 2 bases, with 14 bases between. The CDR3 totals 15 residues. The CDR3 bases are TGTGCCAGCAGCGCCAATAGCGGATTACAAGAGACCCAGTACTTC. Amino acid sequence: CASSANSGLQETQYF.

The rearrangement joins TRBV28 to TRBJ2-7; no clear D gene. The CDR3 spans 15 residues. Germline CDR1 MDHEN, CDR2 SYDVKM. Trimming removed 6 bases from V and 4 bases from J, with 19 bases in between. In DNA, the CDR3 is TGTGCCAGCAGCTACCTCGGCGTCGGGTCTTACGAGCAGTACTTC. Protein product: CASSYLGVGSYEQYF.

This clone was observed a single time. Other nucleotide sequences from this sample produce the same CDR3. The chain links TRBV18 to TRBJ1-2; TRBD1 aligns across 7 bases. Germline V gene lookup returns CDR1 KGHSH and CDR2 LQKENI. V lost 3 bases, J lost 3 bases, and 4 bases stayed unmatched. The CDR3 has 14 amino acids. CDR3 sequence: CASSPLDRDYGYTF. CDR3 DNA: TGTGCCAGCTCACCTCTCGACAGGGACTATGGCTACACCTTC. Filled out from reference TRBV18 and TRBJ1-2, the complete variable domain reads NAGVMQNPRHLVRRRGQEARLRCSPMKGHSHVYWYRQLPEEGLKFMVYLQKENIIDESGMPKERFSAEFPKEGPSILRIQQVVRGDSAAYFCASSPLDRDYGYTFGSGTRLTVV.

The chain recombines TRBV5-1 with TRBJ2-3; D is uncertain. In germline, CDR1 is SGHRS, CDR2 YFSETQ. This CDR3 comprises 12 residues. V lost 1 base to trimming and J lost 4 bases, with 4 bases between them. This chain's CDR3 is CASSLSSDTQYF. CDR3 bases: TGCGCCAGCAGCTTGTCATCAGATACGCAGTATTTT.

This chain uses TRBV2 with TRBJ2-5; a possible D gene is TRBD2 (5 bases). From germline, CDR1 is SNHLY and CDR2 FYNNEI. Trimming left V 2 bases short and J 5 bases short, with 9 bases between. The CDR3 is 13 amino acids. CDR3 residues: CASSEQRGETQYF. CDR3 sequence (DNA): TGTGCCAGCAGTGAACAGCGAGGGGAGACCCAGTACTTC.

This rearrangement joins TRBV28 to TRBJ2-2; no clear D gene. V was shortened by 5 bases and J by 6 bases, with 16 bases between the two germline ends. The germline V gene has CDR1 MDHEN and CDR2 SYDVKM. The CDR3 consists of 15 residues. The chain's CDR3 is CASSTPGHDPGELFF. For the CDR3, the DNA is TGTGCCAGCAGTACTCCGGGTCACGATCCCGGGGAGCTGTTTTTT. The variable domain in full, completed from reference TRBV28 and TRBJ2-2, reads DVKVTQSSRYLVKRTGEKVFLECVQDMDHENMFWYRQDPGLGLRLIYFSYDVKMKEKGDIPEGYSVSREKKERFSLILESASTNQTSMYLCASSTPGHDPGELFFGEGSRLTVL.

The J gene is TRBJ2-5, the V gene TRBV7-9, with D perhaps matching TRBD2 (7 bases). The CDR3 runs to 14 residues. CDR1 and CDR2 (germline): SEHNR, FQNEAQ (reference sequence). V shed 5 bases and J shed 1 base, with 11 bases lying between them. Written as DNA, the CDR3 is TGTGCCAGCAGCCGCCGGGGGGCCCAAGAGACCCAGTACTTC. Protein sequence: CASSRRGAQETQYF.

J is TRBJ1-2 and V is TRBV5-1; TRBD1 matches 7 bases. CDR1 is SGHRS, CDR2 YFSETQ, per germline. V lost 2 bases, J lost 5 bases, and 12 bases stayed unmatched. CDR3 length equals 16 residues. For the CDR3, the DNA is TGCGCCAGCAGCTTCACCCTGGGGGCCAGGGGGTATGGCTACACCTTC. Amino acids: CASSFTLGARGYGYTF. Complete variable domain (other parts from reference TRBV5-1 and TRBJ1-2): KAGVTQTPRYLIKTRGQQVTLSCSPISGHRSVSWYQQTPGQGLQFLFEYFSETQRNKGNFPGRFSGRQFSNSRSEMNVSTLELGDSALYLCASSFTLGARGYGYTFGSGTRLTVV.

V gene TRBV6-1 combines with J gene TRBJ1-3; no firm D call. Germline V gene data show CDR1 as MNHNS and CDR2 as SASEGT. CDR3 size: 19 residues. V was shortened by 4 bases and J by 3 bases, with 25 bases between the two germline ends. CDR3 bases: TGTGCCAGCAGTGTTTCGTGGGAGGACCCGGGGATAGGTGGAAACACCATATATTTT. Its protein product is CASSVSWEDPGIGGNTIYF.

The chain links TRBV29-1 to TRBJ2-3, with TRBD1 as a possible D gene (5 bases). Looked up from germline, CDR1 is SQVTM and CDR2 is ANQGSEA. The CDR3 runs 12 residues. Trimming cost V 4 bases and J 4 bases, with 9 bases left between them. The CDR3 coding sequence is TGCAGCGTTGGCAGGGTTTCAGATACGCAGTATTTT. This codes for CSVGRVSDTQYF.

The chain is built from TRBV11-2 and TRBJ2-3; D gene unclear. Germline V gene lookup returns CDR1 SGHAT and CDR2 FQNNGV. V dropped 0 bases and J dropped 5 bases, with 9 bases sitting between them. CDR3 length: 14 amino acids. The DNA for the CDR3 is TGTGCCAGCAGCTTAGACAGGCAGAGAGATACGCAGTATTTT. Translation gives CASSLDRQRDTQYF.

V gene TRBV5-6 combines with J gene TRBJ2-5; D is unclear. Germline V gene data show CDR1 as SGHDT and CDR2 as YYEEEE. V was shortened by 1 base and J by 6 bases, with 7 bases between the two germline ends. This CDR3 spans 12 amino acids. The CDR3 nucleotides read TGTGCCAGCAGCTTGAGTGGGCAGACCCAGTACTTC. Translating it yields CASSLSGQTQYF.

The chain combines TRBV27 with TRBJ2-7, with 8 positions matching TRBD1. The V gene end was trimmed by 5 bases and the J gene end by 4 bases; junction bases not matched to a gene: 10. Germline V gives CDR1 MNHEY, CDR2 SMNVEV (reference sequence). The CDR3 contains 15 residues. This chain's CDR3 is CASSLGPDRVYEQYF. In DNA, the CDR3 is TGTGCCAGCAGTCTTGGACCGGACAGGGTTTACGAGCAGTACTTC.